One and the same sample provided the 7 T cell receptor beta chains below, sequenced in a study of cytomegalovirus exposure and HLA in healthy donors. The PCR had 60 Vbeta and 13 Jbeta primers. Generated by immunoSEQ multiplex PCR, the TCRdb table keeps only in-frame clones and is missing some. The sample gives around 98,000 clones, 70% of which show up once; under 2.5% is in the top ten. The sequenced material came from PBMCs. These receptors all stem from a man in his fifties or sixties in good health and CMV-seronegative.

This clone was seen a single time. J is TRBJ1-2 and V is TRBV6-5; TRBD1 agrees at 9 bases. V was clipped by 5 bases and J by 10 bases; unmatched bases: 14. The germline CDR1 and CDR2 sequences are MNHEY and SVGAGI. The length of the CDR3 is 15 residues. This CDR3 is CASSRGQGRGGFYTF. In DNA, the CDR3 is TGTGCCAGCAGTCGGGGACAGGGTCGGGGGGGATTCTACACCTTC.

The chain uses TRBV6-5 and TRBJ1-2; 9 nucleotides agree with TRBD1. The V gene end was trimmed by 4 bases and the J gene end by 6 bases; junction bases not matched to a gene: 6. The V gene's germline CDR1 is MNHEY and CDR2 SVGAGI. This CDR3 has 14 residues. The CDR3 bases are TGTGCCAGCAGTTGGGGACAGGGACCTCATGGCTACACCTTC. Translated: CASSWGQGPHGYTF.

This clone has more than one count but fewer than ten. V is TRBV25-1 and J is TRBJ2-5, with unresolved D. The V gene's germline CDR1 is MGHDK and CDR2 SYGVNS. V dropped 5 bases and J dropped 9 bases, with 10 bases sitting between them. The CDR3 spans 11 residues. CDR3: CASSSRVAQYF. The CDR3 DNA follows: TGTGCCAGCAGTTCCCGGGTGGCCCAGTACTTC.

The chain has TRBV28 and TRBJ2-1; TRBD2 aligns across 9 bases. CDR1 and CDR2 from the germline V gene are MDHEN and SYDVKM. The CDR3 extends over 14 amino acids. V lost 2 bases and J lost 6; bases outside the gene matches: 2. The CDR3 region is CASSLAGGTNEQFF. CDR3 sequence (DNA): TGTGCCAGCAGTTTAGCGGGAGGGACCAATGAGCAGTTCTTC.

The sample holds a few counts of this clone. This chain joins TRBV27 and TRBJ2-7; perhaps TRBD2 as D (5 bases). This CDR3 is built from 13 residues. The germline CDR1 and CDR2 sequences are MNHEY and SMNVEV (reference sequence). The V end was cut by 6 bases, the J end by 2 bases, with 11 bases between. This CDR3 is CASRPDGTYEQYF. The CDR3 DNA is TGTGCCAGCAGGCCGGACGGGACCTACGAGCAGTACTTC.

This chain joins TRBV5-6 and TRBJ1-5, with D tentatively TRBD1 (5 bases). Trimming cost V 4 bases and J 6 bases, with 11 bases left between them. The CDR3 totals 13 residues. CDR1 and CDR2 (germline): SGHDT, YYEEEE. The CDR3 here is CASSAGSGQPQHF. The DNA for the CDR3 is TGTGCCAGCAGCGCAGGGTCAGGTCAGCCCCAGCATTTT.

This clone has a handful of counts. V gene TRBV5-6 combines with J gene TRBJ1-2; TRBD1 matches at 9 bases. With 6 bases clipped from V and 4 bases from J, the junction kept 13 bases outside the gene matches. The germline gives CDR1 SGHDT, CDR2 YYEEEE. The CDR3 sequence is 16 residues long. DNA of the CDR3: TGTGCCAGCATCCTAACGACAGGGGGAGAATCCTATGGCTACACCTTC. Translating it yields CASILTTGGESYGYTF.